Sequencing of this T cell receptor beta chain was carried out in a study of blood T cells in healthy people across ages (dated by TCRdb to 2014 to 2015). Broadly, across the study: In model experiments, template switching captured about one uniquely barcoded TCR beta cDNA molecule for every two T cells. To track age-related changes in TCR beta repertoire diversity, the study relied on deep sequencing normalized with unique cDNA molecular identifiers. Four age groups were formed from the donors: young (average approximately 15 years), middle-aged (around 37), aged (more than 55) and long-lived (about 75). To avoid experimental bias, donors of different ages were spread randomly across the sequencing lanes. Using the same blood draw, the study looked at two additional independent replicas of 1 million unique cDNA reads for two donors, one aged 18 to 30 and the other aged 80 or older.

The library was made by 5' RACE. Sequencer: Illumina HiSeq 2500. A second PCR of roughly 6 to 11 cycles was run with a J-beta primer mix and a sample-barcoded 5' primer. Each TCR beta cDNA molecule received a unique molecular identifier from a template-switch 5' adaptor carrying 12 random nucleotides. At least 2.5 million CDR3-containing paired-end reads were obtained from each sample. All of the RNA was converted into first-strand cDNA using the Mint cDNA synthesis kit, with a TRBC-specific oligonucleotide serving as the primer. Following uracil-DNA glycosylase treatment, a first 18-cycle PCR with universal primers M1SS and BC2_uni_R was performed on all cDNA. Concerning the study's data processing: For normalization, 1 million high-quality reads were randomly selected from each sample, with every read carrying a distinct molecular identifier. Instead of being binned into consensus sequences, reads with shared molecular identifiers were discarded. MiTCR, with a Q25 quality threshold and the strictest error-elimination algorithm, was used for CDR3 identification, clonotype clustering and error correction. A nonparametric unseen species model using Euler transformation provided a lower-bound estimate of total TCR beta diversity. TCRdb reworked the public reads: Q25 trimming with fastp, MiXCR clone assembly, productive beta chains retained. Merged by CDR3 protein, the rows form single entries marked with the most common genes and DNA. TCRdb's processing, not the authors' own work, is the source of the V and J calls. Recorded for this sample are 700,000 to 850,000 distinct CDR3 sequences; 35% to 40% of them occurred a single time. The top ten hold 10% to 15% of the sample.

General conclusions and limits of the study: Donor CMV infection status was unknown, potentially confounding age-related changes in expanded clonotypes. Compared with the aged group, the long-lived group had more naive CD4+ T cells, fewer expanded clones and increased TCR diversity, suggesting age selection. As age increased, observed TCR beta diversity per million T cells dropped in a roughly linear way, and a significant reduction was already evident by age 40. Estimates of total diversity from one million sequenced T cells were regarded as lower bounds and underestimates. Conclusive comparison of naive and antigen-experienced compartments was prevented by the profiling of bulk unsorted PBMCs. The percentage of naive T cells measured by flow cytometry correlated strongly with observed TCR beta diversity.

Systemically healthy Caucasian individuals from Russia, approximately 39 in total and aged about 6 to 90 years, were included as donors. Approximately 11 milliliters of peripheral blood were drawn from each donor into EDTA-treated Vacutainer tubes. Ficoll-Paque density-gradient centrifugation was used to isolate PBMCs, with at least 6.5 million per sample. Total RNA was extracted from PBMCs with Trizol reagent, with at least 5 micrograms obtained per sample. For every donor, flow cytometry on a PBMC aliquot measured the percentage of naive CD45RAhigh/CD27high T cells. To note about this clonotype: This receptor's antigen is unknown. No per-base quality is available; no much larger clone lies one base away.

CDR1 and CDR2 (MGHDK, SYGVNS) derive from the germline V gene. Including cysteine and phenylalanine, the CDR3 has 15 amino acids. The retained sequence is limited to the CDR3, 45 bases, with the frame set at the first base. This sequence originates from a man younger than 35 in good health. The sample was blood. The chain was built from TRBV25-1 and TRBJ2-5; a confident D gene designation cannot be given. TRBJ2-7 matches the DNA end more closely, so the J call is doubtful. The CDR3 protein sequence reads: CASSYPEDHRAEQYF. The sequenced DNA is TGTGCCAGCAGTTACCCCGAAGACCATCGAGCCGAGCAGTACTTC.